A single sample is the source of the 26 T cell receptor beta chains below, sequenced in a study of post-analysis software for immune sequencing data. General observations from the study: Included in a set of roughly 5 TRBV segments more frequent in patients than controls were TRBV5-6, TRBV5-1 and TRBV20-1.

Their target antigens are unknown. Tagging with unique molecular identifiers was a feature of the TCR beta cDNA libraries. TCRdb passed the PCR reads through MiXCR, listing each CDR3 protein once. The data contain approximately 360,000 distinct CDR3 sequences, less than 40% of them singletons. The sample comprised blood. The source is a girl aged 5 to 17 with multiple sclerosis.

This clonotype was recorded many times. This chain links TRBV7-2 with TRBJ2-7; 12 bases map to TRBD2. Trimming cost V 6 bases and J 3 bases; bases outside gene matches: 6. The CDR3 loop spans 15 amino acids. CDR1 is SGHTA, CDR2 FQGNSA, per germline. CDR3 in amino acids: CASRHTSGGFYEQYF. Here the CDR3 DNA reads TGTGCCAGCAGACATACTAGCGGGGGGTTCTACGAGCAGTACTTC.

CDR3 bases: TGCGCCAGCAGCTTTGGAGAACCCTATCACAATGAGCAGTTCTTC. Protein: CASSFGEPYHNEQFF. The rearrangement joins TRBV5-1 to TRBJ2-1; D is uncertain. The germline gives CDR1 SGHRS, CDR2 YFSETQ. V was pared by 2 bases and J by 5 bases, with 14 bases between. The CDR3 covers 15 residues.

This sequence joins TRBV6-6 and TRBJ2-1; the D is unclear. The germline gives CDR1 MNHNY, CDR2 SVGAGI (reference sequence). CDR3 size: 15 residues. Trimming left V 2 bases short and J 4 bases short, with 12 bases between. CDR3 region: CASSYGENQYNEQFF. The CDR3 coding sequence is TGTGCCAGCAGTTACGGTGAGAACCAGTACAATGAGCAGTTCTTC.

The sample holds many counts of this clonotype. The chain joins TRBV4-3 to TRBJ2-7; D remains ambiguous. Trimming pared 0 bases from V and 4 bases from J, leaving 19 bases between. Germline V gene sequence: CDR1 LGHNA, CDR2 YSLEER. This CDR3 region has 17 residues. In nucleotides, the CDR3 is TGCGCCAGCAGCCAAGATAGAGCCCTCTCGGGCAGATACGAGCAGTACTTC. The encoded protein is CASSQDRALSGRYEQYF.

This clonotype was observed a handful of times. The chain recombines TRBV12-3 or TRBV12-4 with TRBJ1-5; TRBD1 matches at 7 bases. The CDR3 consists of 17 residues. After removal of 5 bases from V and 0 bases from J, the junction contained 10 bases not matched to a gene. The CDR3 DNA reads as TGTGCCAGCAGTCCTCGACAGGGCCATTATAGCAATCAGCCCCAGCATTTT. Encoded protein: CASSPRQGHYSNQPQHF.

A note on this clonotype: Just one base apart from a much larger clone, this may be a read error. The genes are TRBV4-3 and TRBJ2-3; D unclear. V was clipped by 0 bases and J by 2 bases, with 15 bases between them. Germline lookup yields CDR1 LGHNA and CDR2 YSLEER. The CDR3 totals 17 residues. DNA for the CDR3: TGCGCCAGCAGCCAAGAGTCGATCTGGGCTTACACAGATACGCAGTATTTT. It yields the protein CASSQESIWAYTDTQYF.

The table lists this clonotype with a count of one. The V gene is TRBV10-1, the J gene TRBJ2-7; 8 bases map to TRBD1. This CDR3 comprises 15 residues. V shed 0 bases, J shed 4 bases, and the junction held 5 bases outside the gene matches. Germline CDR1 is WNHNN and CDR2 is SYGVQD (reference sequence). The CDR3 region is CASSESGQGGYEQYF. DNA of the CDR3: TGCGCCAGCAGTGAGTCAGGACAGGGTGGGTACGAGCAGTACTTC.

The chain is built from TRBV12-3 or TRBV12-4 and TRBJ1-1, with D unclear. This CDR3 region has 13 residues. The V end lost 4 bases, the J end lost 1 base, and 7 bases lay between the germline ends. The CDR3 protein is CASSSAGNTEAFF. For the CDR3, the DNA is TGTGCCAGCAGTTCCGCCGGGAACACTGAAGCTTTCTTT.

This clonotype turned up a few times. The chain combines TRBV9 with TRBJ2-3; 13 bases align to TRBD2. The CDR3 has 19 residues. Germline lookup yields CDR1 SGDLS and CDR2 YYNGEE. Unmatched junction bases numbered 15, after V lost 4 bases and J lost 4 bases. CDR3 bases: TGTGCCAGCAGCCCCCAACTAGCGGGGGGGCCACTATACCCAGATACGCAGTATTTT. This gives the protein CASSPQLAGGPLYPDTQYF. Together with reference TRBV9 and TRBJ2-3, the CDR3 gives the full variable domain: DSGVTQTPKHLITATGQRVTLRCSPRSGDLSVYWYQQSLDQGLQFLIQYYNGEERAKGNILERFSAQQFPDLHSELNLSSLELGDSALYFCASSPQLAGGPLYPDTQYFGPGTRLTVL.

In its sample, this clonotype was seen a few times. V usage is TRBV6-2 or TRBV6-3 and J usage is TRBJ1-2; 11 bases align to TRBD1. CDR1 is MNHEY and CDR2 is SVGEGT in the germline V gene. J lost 6 bases, V lost 8 bases, and 11 bases had no gene match. The CDR3 is made up of 15 amino acids. CDR3 sequence reads: CASASAGTGGNGYTF. As DNA, the CDR3 is TGTGCCAGCGCATCCGCCGGGACAGGGGGGAATGGCTACACCTTC.

This clonotype was detected only a few times. This chain uses TRBV7-9 with TRBJ2-7; D call uncertain. Trimming removed 6 bases from V and 1 base from J, with 16 bases in between. Germline assignment: CDR1 SEHNR and CDR2 FQNEAQ (reference sequence). The CDR3 runs 15 residues. The CDR3 loop reads CASSLISEFSYEQYF. In DNA, the CDR3 is TGTGCCAGCAGTCTTATTTCAGAGTTTTCCTACGAGCAGTACTTC.

The chain uses TRBV6-2 or TRBV6-3 and TRBJ2-1; TRBD2 agrees at 11 bases. Germline values: CDR1 MNHEY, CDR2 SVGEGT. J was trimmed by 10 bases and V by 8 bases; bases with no gene match: 16. This CDR3 region has 16 residues. CDR3 coding DNA: TGTGCCAGCTGCGCAGCACTAGCGGGGGTTTTCGGGGAGCAGTTCTTC. Protein sequence: CASCAALAGVFGEQFF.

The chain links TRBV12-3 or TRBV12-4 to TRBJ1-1, with 9 nucleotides matching TRBD1. After removal of 6 bases from V and 1 base from J, the junction contained 6 bases not matched to a gene. The CDR3 runs to 15 residues. Here the CDR3 reads CASRLLGQGNTEAFF. The CDR3 DNA is TGTGCCAGCAGACTCTTGGGACAGGGGAACACTGAAGCTTTCTTT.

The chain recombines TRBV5-4 with TRBJ2-1; possibly TRBD2 for D (7 bases). CDR3 length: 14 amino acids. Trimming cost V 4 bases and J 7 bases, with 15 bases left between them. Germline-derived CDR1 and CDR2 are SGHNT and YYREEE (reference sequence). In DNA, the CDR3 is TGTGCCAGCAGCCGGGGGGCCTCGGTAAATGAGCAGTTCTTC. It specifies CASSRGASVNEQFF. Complete variable domain (other parts from reference TRBV5-4 and TRBJ2-1): ETGVTQSPTHLIKTRGQQVTLRCSSQSGHNTVSWYQQALGQGPQFIFQYYREEENGRGNFPPRFSGLQFPNYSSELNVNALELDDSALYLCASSRGASVNEQFFGPGTRLTVL.

The chain carries TRBV12-3 or TRBV12-4 and TRBJ2-7; 10 bases are a match to TRBD1. The J segment lost 4 bases and the V segment lost 5 bases, leaving 8 bases of the junction unmatched. CDR3 length: 15 residues. For the CDR3, the DNA is TGTGCCAGCAGTCCCACGGGACAGGGGTGGTACGAGCAGTACTTC. Amino acids: CASSPTGQGWYEQYF.

The gene calls are TRBV5-6 and TRBJ2-3, with 12 bases identical to TRBD2. Looked up from germline, CDR1 is SGHDT and CDR2 is YYEEEE. CDR3 size: 18 residues. V trimming: 0 bases; J trimming: 2 bases; junction bases outside the gene matches: 7. DNA of the CDR3: TGTGCCAGCAGCTTGGCCAGGGCTAGCGGGGGGGCCACAGATACGCAGTATTTT. Its translation is CASSLARASGGATDTQYF.

The rearrangement uses TRBV18 and TRBJ2-5, with D tentatively TRBD1 or TRBD2 (6 bases each). From germline, CDR1 is KGHSH and CDR2 LQKENI. Trimming took off 3 bases at V and 2 bases at J, with 10 bases between the two ends. This CDR3 region has 14 residues. The CDR3 DNA reads as TGTGCCAGCTCACCGACTAGGGGGCAAGAGACCCAGTACTTC. This sequence encodes CASSPTRGQETQYF. Together with reference TRBV18 and TRBJ2-5, the CDR3 gives the full variable domain: NAGVMQNPRHLVRRRGQEARLRCSPMKGHSHVYWYRQLPEEGLKFMVYLQKENIIDESGMPKERFSAEFPKEGPSILRIQQVVRGDSAAYFCASSPTRGQETQYFGPGTRLLVL.

V is TRBV4-1 and J is TRBJ2-7; TRBD1 matches 10 bases. The V and J ends lost 3 bases and 4 bases, in that order; junction bases with no gene match: 9. The CDR3 is 16 residues long. Per the germline V gene, CDR1 is MGHRA and CDR2 is YSYEKL. The CDR3 nucleotides are TGCGCCAGCAGCCACCCGGGACAGGGGAGGAAGTACGAGCAGTACTTC. Its translation: CASSHPGQGRKYEQYF.

At least ten counts were recorded for this clonotype. The genes are TRBV6-5 and TRBJ1-3; D call uncertain. The CDR3 contains 17 residues. V was trimmed by 0 bases and J by 2 bases, leaving 14 bases between them. From germline, CDR1 is MNHEY and CDR2 SVGAGI. CDR3 sequence: CASSYSPPSDAGNTIYF. The CDR3 region has the DNA TGTGCCAGCAGTTACTCGCCCCCTTCGGACGCTGGAAACACCATATATTTT.

This clonotype was picked up a small number of times. The V and J genes are TRBV12-3 or TRBV12-4 and TRBJ1-5, with D unclear. Trimming cost V 0 bases and J 4 bases, with 4 bases left between them. The CDR3 is 13 residues long. CDR3 loop: CASSLAANQPQHF. In DNA, the CDR3 is TGTGCCAGCAGTTTAGCTGCAAATCAGCCCCAGCATTTT.

This clonotype has just a few counts. The chain uses TRBV7-9 and TRBJ2-3; TRBD1 might be the D (6 bases). The germline V gene encodes CDR1 SEHNR and CDR2 FQNEAQ (reference sequence). This CDR3 has 13 residues. V was clipped by 6 bases and J by 4 bases, with 11 bases between them. CDR3 in DNA: TGTGCCAGCAGGGACCAGGGGCCAGATACGCAGTATTTT. Protein: CASRDQGPDTQYF.

The chain carries TRBV28 and TRBJ2-7; TRBD1 agrees at 10 bases. Trimming removed 7 bases from V and 3 bases from J; junction bases left unmatched: 6. The CDR3 extends over 14 amino acids. The germline CDR1 and CDR2 sequences are MDHEN and SYDVKM. The CDR3, as DNA: TGTGCCAGCACCTTGGGGGACAGGGGCTACGAGCAGTACTTC. It is translated as CASTLGDRGYEQYF.

This chain connects TRBV20-1 to TRBJ2-7; either TRBD1 or TRBD2 may supply D (5 bases each). The V gene's germline CDR1 is DFQATT and CDR2 SNEGSKA (reference sequence). Trimming took off 5 bases at V and 2 bases at J, with 16 bases between the two ends. CDR3 length: 14 residues. As DNA, the CDR3 is TGCAGTGCTTTATATGGGACCAGAGCCTACGAGCAGTACTTC. As protein: CSALYGTRAYEQYF.

CDR3 protein: CASSFDNDQPQHF. The CDR3 nucleotides read TGTGCCAGCAGCTTCGACAATGATCAGCCCCAGCATTTT. This chain links TRBV11-2 with TRBJ1-5, with D uncertain. The V gene's germline CDR1 is SGHAT and CDR2 FQNNGV. Deletions cut 3 bases from V and 5 bases from J, with 8 bases between. CDR3 size: 13 residues.

This chain links TRBV20-1 with TRBJ2-5; D is ambiguous. The CDR3 extends over 13 amino acids. The V end lost 5 bases, the J end lost 2 bases, and 12 bases lay between the germline ends. Germline V CDR1 and CDR2: DFQATT, SNEGSKA (reference sequence). DNA of the CDR3: TGCAGTGCTCCGCCCATGGGTCAAGAGACCCAGTACTTC. As protein: CSAPPMGQETQYF.

The table lists this clonotype with a few counts. The V call is TRBV29-1, the J call TRBJ1-2, with D unclear. V lost 4 bases, J lost 9 bases, and 12 bases lay in between. Germline V gene sequence: CDR1 SQVTM, CDR2 ANQGSEA. The CDR3 extends over 11 amino acids. The CDR3 region is CSVVFSGRYTF. In nucleotides, the CDR3 is TGCAGCGTTGTCTTCAGTGGTCGCTACACCTTC.